The TCR beta chain described here comes from a study of T cells in localized non-small cell lung cancer. Broader study findings: Compared with tumor, uninvolved adjacent lung displayed greater T cell clonality, ranking highest overall. Greater T cell density in blood accompanied longer overall survival. Researchers found a median around 50 of the top 100 tumor clones in adjacent lung.

Concerning this clone: Antigen specificity is unknown.

CDR1 and CDR2 from the germline V gene are MNHEY and SVGAGI. The length of the CDR3 is 14 residues. Trimming removed 4 bases at V and 0 bases at J, with 7 bases between. Profiling relied on immunoSEQ multiplex PCR, and the TCRdb table lists in-frame clones only, not all of them. The repertoire holds about 34,000 clones, with around nine tenths as singletons. The source of this sequence is a woman between 35 and 75 years old with stage I lung adenocarcinoma. The starting material was peripheral blood, obtained before any cancer treatment. The V call is TRBV6-5, the J call TRBJ1-5; unclear D gene. The CDR3 DNA is TGTGCCAGCAGTTCCACACTTAGCAATCAGCCCCAGCATTTT. Encoded protein: CASSSTLSNQPQHF.